What follows are 8 T cell receptor beta chains derived from one specimen sequenced in a study of T-cell reconstitution after alpha-beta-depleted transplantation in children. Library preparation (for TCRbeta) was performed with unique molecular identifiers. TCRdb processed the PCR reads anew with MiXCR; each CDR3 protein has one entry. Of 250,000 to 350,000 distinct CDR3 sequences listed, 9.9% were seen once; the top ten hold about a tenth. The sample consisted of PBMCs from the stem cell graft donor, taken from the stem cell graft. These receptors all come from a human donor who donated a stem cell graft to a child with SCID.

This clonotype has a handful of counts. The chain recombines TRBV9 with TRBJ1-1; TRBD1 matches at 7 bases. V dropped 4 bases and J dropped 8; count of bases not matched to a gene: 5. The CDR3 has 12 amino acids. Per germline, CDR1 SGDLS and CDR2 YYNGEE. As DNA, the CDR3 is TGTGCCAGCAGCTCGACAGGGAAAGAAGCTTTCTTT. Residues: CASSSTGKEAFF.

This clonotype came up many times. The chain carries TRBV9 and TRBJ2-2; D possibly corresponds to TRBD1 (6 bases). Germline V CDR1 and CDR2: SGDLS, YYNGEE. The CDR3 has 16 residues. Trimming removed 3 bases at V and 1 base at J, with 13 bases between. Here the CDR3 reads CASSAEGQLNTGELFF. CDR3 bases: TGTGCCAGCAGCGCAGAAGGACAGTTGAACACCGGGGAGCTGTTTTTT.

The CDR3: CSASRGSDTQYF. The CDR3 nucleotides are TGCAGTGCTAGTCGAGGGTCAGATACGCAGTATTTT. This rearrangement joins TRBV20-1 to TRBJ2-3; weak D call: TRBD2 (5 bases). Germline lookup yields CDR1 DFQATT and CDR2 SNEGSKA (reference sequence). This CDR3 spans 12 amino acids. The ends were cut back, 3 bases at V and 4 bases at J, with 8 bases in the middle.

In its sample, this clonotype was seen a few times. The chain has TRBV18 and TRBJ2-7; no clear D. The germline V gene encodes CDR1 KGHSH and CDR2 LQKENI. The CDR3 length is 13 residues. V lost 5 bases, J lost 3 bases, and 11 bases lay in between. CDR3 nucleotides: TGTGCCAGCTCAGTGGAGTTTTACTACGAGCAGTACTTC. Translated: CASSVEFYYEQYF.

This clonotype was detected only a few times. The V call is TRBV5-1, the J call TRBJ1-6, with TRBD1 matching 7 bases. CDR3 length equals 15 residues. J was trimmed by 5 bases and V by 5 bases; bases with no gene match: 7. CDR1 is SGHRS and CDR2 is YFSETQ in the germline V gene. The CDR3 DNA reads TGCGCCAGCAGAGAGACAGGGCTTGATAATTCACCCCTCCACTTT. Protein: CASRETGLDNSPLHF.

The chain is built from TRBV7-2 and TRBJ2-1; a weak D match, TRBD2 (6 bases). Deletions cut 1 base from V and 5 bases from J, with 12 bases between. The CDR3 runs to 15 residues. Germline V gene data show CDR1 as SGHTA and CDR2 as FQGNSA. The CDR3 here is CASSLGAGRDNEQFF. In nucleotides, the CDR3 is TGTGCCAGCAGCTTAGGGGCGGGGCGAGACAATGAGCAGTTCTTC.

In its sample, this clonotype was seen a few times. This chain links TRBV7-9 with TRBJ2-1; 7 bases agree with TRBD2. Trimming cost V 5 bases and J 8 bases; bases outside gene matches: 9. The CDR3 spans 14 residues. Germline V lookup: CDR1 SEHNR, CDR2 FQNEAQ (reference sequence). The CDR3 DNA follows: TGTGCCAGCAGCCCCCCCGGACTAGACGATGAGCAGTTCTTC. Encoded protein: CASSPPGLDDEQFF.

There are a few counts of this clonotype. The J gene is TRBJ2-7, the V gene TRBV12-3 or TRBV12-4; D perhaps matches TRBD2 (5 bases). The CDR3 runs to 14 residues. Trimming removed 1 base at V and 6 bases at J, with 13 bases between. CDR3 protein: CASSLGGVEAEQYF. CDR3 DNA sequence: TGTGCCAGCAGTTTAGGGGGAGTTGAGGCCGAGCAGTACTTC.